The table lists the clone carrying this T cell receptor (beta chain) with many counts. The target antigen is unknown. Trimming stripped 5 bases from V and 0 bases from J, with 8 bases between. This CDR3 region has 15 residues. Germline V gene lookup returns CDR1 SEHNR and CDR2 FQNEAQ (reference sequence). This specimen comes from a study of T cells in Graves' hyperthyroidism and ophthalmopathy. Points from the study as a whole: Ophthalmopathy was identified by the model a median about seven months ahead of onset. Most clonotypes expanded in thyroid above 0.001 were likewise present in blood. A model using 13 V-J features told ophthalmopathy apart from stable hyperthyroidism.

Template material for amplifying TCR beta CDR3 regions consisted of RNA transcripts. Primed by the HTBI set, a first-round RT-PCR was run on the TCR CDR3. In TCRdb, the multiplex PCR reads were re-called with MiXCR into one record per CDR3 protein. The data show roughly 570,000 distinct CDR3 sequences, around 42% seen once. What was sequenced was peripheral blood or thyroid tissue (not recorded which). The clonotype comes from a young woman with Graves' hyperthyroidism. This chain uses TRBV7-9 with TRBJ2-6; D is unresolved. Here the CDR3 reads CASSLYPSGANVLTF. As DNA, the CDR3 is TGTGCCAGCAGCCTTTACCCCTCTGGGGCCAACGTCCTGACTTTC. The entire variable domain, with the rest obtained from reference TRBV7-9 and TRBJ2-6, is as follows: DTGVSQNPRHKITKRGQNVTFRCDPISEHNRLYWYRQTLGQGPEFLTYFQNEAQLEKSRLLSDRFSAERPKGSFSTLEIQRTEQGDSAMYLCASSLYPSGANVLTFGAGSRLTVL.